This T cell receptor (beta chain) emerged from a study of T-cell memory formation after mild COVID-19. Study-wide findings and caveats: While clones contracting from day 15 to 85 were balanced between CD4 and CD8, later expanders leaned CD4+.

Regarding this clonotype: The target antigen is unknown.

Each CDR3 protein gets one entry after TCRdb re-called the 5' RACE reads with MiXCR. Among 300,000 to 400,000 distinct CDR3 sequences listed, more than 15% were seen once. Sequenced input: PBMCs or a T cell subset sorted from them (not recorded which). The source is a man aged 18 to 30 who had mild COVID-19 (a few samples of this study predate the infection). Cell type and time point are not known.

The CDR3 nucleotides read TGTGCCAGCAGGGGGACTGAGCTGTTTTTT. Translation gives CASRGTELFF. The chain combines TRBV6-5 with TRBJ2-2; a possible D gene is TRBD2 (6 bases). Deletions cut 6 bases from V and 11 bases from J, with 7 bases between. The length of the CDR3 is 10 residues. Per germline, CDR1 MNHEY and CDR2 SVGAGI.